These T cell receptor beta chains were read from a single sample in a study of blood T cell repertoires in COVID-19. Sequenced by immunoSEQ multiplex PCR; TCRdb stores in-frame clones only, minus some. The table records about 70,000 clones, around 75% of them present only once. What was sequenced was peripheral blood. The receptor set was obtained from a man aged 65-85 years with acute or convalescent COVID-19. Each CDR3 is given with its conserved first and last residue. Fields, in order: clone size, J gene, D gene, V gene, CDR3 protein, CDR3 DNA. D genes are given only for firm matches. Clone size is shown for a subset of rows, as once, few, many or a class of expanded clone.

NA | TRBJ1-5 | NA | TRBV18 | CASSGFGRGNQPQHF | TGTGCCAGCTCTGGGTTTGGGCGGGGCAATCAGCCCCAGCATTTT
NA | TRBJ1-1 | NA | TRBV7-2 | CASSSWWEGNTEAFF | TGTGCCAGCAGCTCCTGGTGGGAGGGAAACACTGAAGCTTTCTTT
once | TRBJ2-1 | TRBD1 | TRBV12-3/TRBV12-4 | CASSRDRLNEQFF | TGTGCCAGCAGCAGGGACAGACTCAATGAGCAGTTCTTC
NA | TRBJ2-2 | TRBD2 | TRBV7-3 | CASSQGSGGNTGELFF | TGCGCCAGCAGCCAGGGGAGCGGGGGCAACACCGGGGAGCTGTTTTTT
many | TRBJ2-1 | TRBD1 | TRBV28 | CASSLPTGGFNEQFF | TGTGCCAGCAGTTTACCGACAGGGGGCTTCAATGAGCAGTTCTTC
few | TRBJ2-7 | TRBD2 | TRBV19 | CASDSGSRRGEQYF | TGTGCCAGTGATAGCGGGAGTCGTCGCGGCGAGCAGTACTTC
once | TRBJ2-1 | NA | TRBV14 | CASSKEGGSNNEQFF | TGTGCCAGCAGCAAAGAAGGCGGTAGCAACAATGAGCAGTTCTTC
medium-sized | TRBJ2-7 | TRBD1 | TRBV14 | CASSQGPTGFSYEQYF | TGTGCCAGCAGCCAAGGACCGACAGGGTTTTCCTACGAGCAGTACTTC
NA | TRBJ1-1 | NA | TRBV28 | CASSLSPTDYTEAFF | TGTGCCAGCAGTTTATCCCCGACAGATTACACTGAAGCTTTCTTT
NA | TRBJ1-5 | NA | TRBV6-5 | CASILSDSNQPQHF | TGTGCCAGCATCCTCAGCGATAGCAATCAGCCCCAGCATTTT
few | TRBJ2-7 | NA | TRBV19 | CASSIDSSSTLYEQYF | TGTGCCAGTAGTATAGATAGTTCGAGTACCCTCTACGAGCAGTACTTC
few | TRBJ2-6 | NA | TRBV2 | CASSELSNSGANVLTF | TGTGCCAGCAGTGAACTATCCAACTCTGGGGCCAACGTCCTGACTTTC
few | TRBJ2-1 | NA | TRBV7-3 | CASSSGLSSYNEQFF | TGTGCCAGCAGTTCCGGACTCAGCTCCTACAATGAGCAGTTCTTC
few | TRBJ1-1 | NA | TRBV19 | CASSIQAGQNTEAFF | TGTGCCAGTAGTATCCAGGCAGGACAGAACACTGAAGCTTTCTTT
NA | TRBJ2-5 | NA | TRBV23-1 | CASSQPGHPQETQYF | TGCGCCAGCAGTCAACCGGGACACCCCCAAGAGACCCAGTACTTC
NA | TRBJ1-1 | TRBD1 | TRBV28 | CASSPRTGVNTEAFF | TGTGCCAGCAGTCCCCGGACAGGAGTGAACACTGAAGCTTTCTTT
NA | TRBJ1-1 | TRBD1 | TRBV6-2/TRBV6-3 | CASSDQGARGTEAFF | TGTGCCAGCAGTGATCAGGGGGCTCGTGGCACTGAAGCTTTCTTT
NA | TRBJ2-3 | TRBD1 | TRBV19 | CASSDRGLSDTQYF | TGTGCCAGTAGTGACAGGGGGTTGTCAGATACGCAGTATTTT
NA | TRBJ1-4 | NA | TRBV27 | CASSSTPGEYEKLFF | TGTGCCAGCAGTTCAACCCCCGGGGAGTATGAAAAACTGTTTTTT
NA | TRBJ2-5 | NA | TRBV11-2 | CASTGVSKGQTQETQYF | TGTGCCAGCACCGGGGTATCGAAAGGGCAGACCCAAGAGACCCAGTACTTC
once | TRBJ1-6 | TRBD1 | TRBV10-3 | CAISESRDRGSPLHF | TGTGCCATCAGTGAGTCGAGGGACAGGGGTTCACCCCTCCACTTT
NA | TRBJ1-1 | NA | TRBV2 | CASSEYSGTEAFF | TGTGCCAGCAGTGAGTATTCGGGGACTGAAGCTTTCTTT
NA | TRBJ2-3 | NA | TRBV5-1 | CASSSATASTDTQYF | TGCGCCAGCAGCTCTGCGACAGCGAGCACAGATACGCAGTATTTT
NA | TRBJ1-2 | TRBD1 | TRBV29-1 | CSVPRTGLGGYTF | TGCAGCGTGCCCCGGACAGGGCTTGGAGGCTACACCTTC
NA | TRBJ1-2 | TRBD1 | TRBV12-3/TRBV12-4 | CASSLTGFGGYTF | TGTGCCAGCAGTCTGACAGGGTTTGGTGGCTACACCTTC
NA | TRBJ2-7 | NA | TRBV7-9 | CARRPRQRRVIEQYF | TGTGCCAGGCGCCCCCGACAGCGCCGTGTGATCGAGCAGTACTTC
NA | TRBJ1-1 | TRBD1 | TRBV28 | CASSPPQGQAGNTEAFF | TGTGCCAGCAGTCCACCCCAGGGACAGGCAGGGAACACTGAAGCTTTCTTT
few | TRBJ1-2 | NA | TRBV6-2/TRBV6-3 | CASSRRGANGYTF | TGTGCCAGCAGCCGCCGGGGGGCTAATGGCTACACCTTC
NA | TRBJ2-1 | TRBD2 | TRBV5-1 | CASSLAETSGIEQFF | TGCGCCAGCAGCTTGGCCGAAACTAGCGGGATTGAGCAGTTCTTC
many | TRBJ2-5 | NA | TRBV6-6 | CASSLTTIKETQYF | TGTGCCAGCAGTCTTACGACAATAAAAGAGACCCAGTACTTC
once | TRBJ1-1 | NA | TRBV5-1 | CASSLGWAGNTEAFF | TGCGCCAGCAGCTTGGGCTGGGCCGGCAACACTGAAGCTTTCTTT
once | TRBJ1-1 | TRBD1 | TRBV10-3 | CAISEPGTGYTEAFF | TGTGCCATCAGTGAGCCCGGGACAGGGTACACTGAAGCTTTCTTT
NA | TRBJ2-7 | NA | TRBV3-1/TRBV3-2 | CASSPEWGRGYEQYF | TGTGCCAGCAGCCCGGAGTGGGGAAGGGGCTACGAGCAGTACTTC
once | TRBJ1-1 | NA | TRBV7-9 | CASSLVQGQNTEAFF | TGTGCCAGCAGCTTAGTGCAGGGGCAAAACACTGAAGCTTTCTTT
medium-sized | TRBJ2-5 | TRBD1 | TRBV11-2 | CASSSIWDRGSSQETQYF | TGTGCCAGCAGCTCTATTTGGGACAGGGGCTCCTCCCAAGAGACCCAGTACTTC
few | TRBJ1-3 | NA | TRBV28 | CASSLRQARGNTIYF | TGTGCCAGCAGTTTACGACAGGCCCGGGGAAACACCATATATTTT
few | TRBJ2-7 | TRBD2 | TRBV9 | CASSPEDFLADSYEQYF | TGTGCCAGCAGCCCCGAGGATTTTCTAGCGGACTCCTACGAGCAGTACTTC
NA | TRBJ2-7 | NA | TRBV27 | CASSLIQGAWEQYF | TGTGCCAGCAGTTTAATACAGGGAGCGTGGGAGCAGTACTTC
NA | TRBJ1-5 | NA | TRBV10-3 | CAISESSNQPQHF | TGTGCCATCAGTGAGTCATCGAATCAGCCCCAGCATTTT
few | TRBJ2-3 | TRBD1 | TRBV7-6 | CASSLGGGTGGRDTQYF | TGTGCCAGCAGCTTAGGAGGAGGGACAGGGGGCCGGGATACGCAGTATTTT
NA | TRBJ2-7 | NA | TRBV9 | CASSVEGSSYEQYF | TGTGCCAGCAGCGTGGAGGGTAGCTCCTACGAGCAGTACTTC
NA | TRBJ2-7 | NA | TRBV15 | CATSEDSEQYF | TGTGCCACCAGCGAAGACTCGGAGCAGTACTTC
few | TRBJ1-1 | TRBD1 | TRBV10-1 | CASGDRGTEAFF | TGCGCCAGCGGGGACAGGGGGACTGAAGCTTTCTTT
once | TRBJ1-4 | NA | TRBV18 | CASSPQRVNEKLFF | TGTGCCAGCTCACCACAGAGGGTTAATGAAAAACTGTTTTTT
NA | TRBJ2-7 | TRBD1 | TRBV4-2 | CASSQGGQGAYEQYF | TGTGCCAGCAGCCAAGGGGGACAGGGTGCCTACGAGCAGTACTTC
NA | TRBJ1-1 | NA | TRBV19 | CASTPGRSSEAFF | TGTGCCAGTACCCCTGGTAGGAGCTCCGAAGCTTTCTTT
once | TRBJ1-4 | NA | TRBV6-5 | CASTFGQQLNEKLFF | TGTGCCAGCACCTTCGGACAGCAACTTAATGAAAAACTGTTTTTT
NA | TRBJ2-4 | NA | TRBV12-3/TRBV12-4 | CASSSNTKNIQYF | TGTGCCAGCAGTTCAAACACCAAAAACATTCAGTACTTC
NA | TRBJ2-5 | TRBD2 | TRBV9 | CASSVALAGGETQYF | TGTGCCAGCAGCGTAGCGCTAGCGGGAGGAGAGACCCAGTACTTC
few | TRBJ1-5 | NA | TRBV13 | CASSIQGRGSNQPQHF | TGTGCCAGCAGCATACAGGGTAGAGGCAGCAATCAGCCCCAGCATTTT
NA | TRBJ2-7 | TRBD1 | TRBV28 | CASSLGQGRGEQYF | TGTGCCAGCAGTCTTGGACAGGGGAGGGGCGAGCAGTACTTC
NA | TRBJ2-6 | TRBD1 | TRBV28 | CASSSSAGTGSSGANVLTF | TGTGCCAGCAGTTCATCGGCCGGGACAGGGTCTTCTGGGGCCAACGTCCTGACTTTC